This TCR beta chain appears in the sequencing data of a study of human T cells and chemical hapten exposure. Study-wide background: Chiefly women, the patients showed alopecia areata, totalis or universalis. Findings and caveats of the study: Expanded TCRs produced significantly more large CDR3 similarity clusters than controls did.

From the RACE reads, TCRdb called clonotypes with MiXCR, one entry per CDR3 protein. The sample contains some 71,000 distinct CDR3 sequences, about 9.4% of which appear only once. Time point defined: patch test 2, 6 weeks after DPC sensitization. Treatment here: therapeutic diphenylcyclopropenone sensitization with weekly scalp DPC. Germline V gene lookup returns CDR1 LNHDA and CDR2 SQIVND (reference sequence). This CDR3 is built from 15 residues. Comment on this clonotype: Its antigen remains unknown. Sequence at one end of the junction differs from germline and may be a read error.

The chain couples TRBV19 to TRBJ2-1, with D unclear. This receptor was taken from a woman aged 45-65 years with alopecia areata. Some clones in this sample may be carry-over from other donors' samples. This specimen consisted of whole blood, obtained in connection with sensitization to the hapten diphenylcyclopropenone (DPC). As DNA, the CDR3 is TGTGCCAGTAGACTGGACCGATCCTCCTACAGTGAGCAGTTCTTC. Its translation is CASRLDRSSYSEQFF.